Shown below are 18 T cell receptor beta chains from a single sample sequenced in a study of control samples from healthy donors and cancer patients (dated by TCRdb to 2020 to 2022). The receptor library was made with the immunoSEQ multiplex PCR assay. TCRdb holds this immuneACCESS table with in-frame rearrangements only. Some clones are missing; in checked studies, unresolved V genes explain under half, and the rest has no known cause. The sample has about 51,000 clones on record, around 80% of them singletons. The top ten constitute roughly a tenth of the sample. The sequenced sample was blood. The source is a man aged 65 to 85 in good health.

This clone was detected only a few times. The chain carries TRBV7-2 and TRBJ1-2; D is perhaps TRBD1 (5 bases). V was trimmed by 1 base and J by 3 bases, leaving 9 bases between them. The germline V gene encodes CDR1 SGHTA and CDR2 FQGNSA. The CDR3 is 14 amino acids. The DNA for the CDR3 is TGTGCCAGCAGCTTAGTAAAGGGGTACTATGGCTACACCTTC. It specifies CASSLVKGYYGYTF.

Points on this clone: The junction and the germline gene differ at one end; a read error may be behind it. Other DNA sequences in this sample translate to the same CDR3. CDR3 protein: CASSQGQGQAYEQYF. CDR3 sequence (DNA): TGTGCCAGCAGCCAAGGACAGGGGCAGGCCTACGAGCAGTATTTC. The rearrangement links TRBV4-2 to TRBJ2-7; 8 bases align to TRBD1. The CDR3 runs 15 residues. The germline gives CDR1 LGHNA, CDR2 YNFKEQ.

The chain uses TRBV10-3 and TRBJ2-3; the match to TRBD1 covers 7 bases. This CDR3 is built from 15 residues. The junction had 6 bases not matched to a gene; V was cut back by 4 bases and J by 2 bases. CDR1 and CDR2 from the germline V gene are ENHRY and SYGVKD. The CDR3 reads CAISGRDSFTDTQYF. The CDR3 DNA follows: TGTGCCATCAGTGGCCGGGACAGCTTCACAGATACGCAGTATTTT.

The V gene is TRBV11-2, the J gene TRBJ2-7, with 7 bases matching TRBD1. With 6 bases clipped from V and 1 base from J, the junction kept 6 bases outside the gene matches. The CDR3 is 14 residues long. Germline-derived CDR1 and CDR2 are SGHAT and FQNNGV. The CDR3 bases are TGTGCCAGCAGACAGCGACAGGGTTCCTACGAGCAGTACTTC. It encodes CASRQRQGSYEQYF.

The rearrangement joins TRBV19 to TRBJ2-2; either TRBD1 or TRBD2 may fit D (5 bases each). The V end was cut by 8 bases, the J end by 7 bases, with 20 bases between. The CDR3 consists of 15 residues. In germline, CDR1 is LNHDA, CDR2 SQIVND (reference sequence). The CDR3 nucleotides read TGTGCCAGTTCCCACGGGGCCACTCGAGGCGGGGAGCTGTTTTTT. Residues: CASSHGATRGGELFF. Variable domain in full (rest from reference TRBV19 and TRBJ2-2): DGGITQSPKYLFRKEGQNVTLSCEQNLNHDAMYWYRQDPGQGLRLIYYSQIVNDFQKGDIAEGYSVSREKKESFPLTVTSAQKNPTAFYLCASSHGATRGGELFFGEGSRLTVL.

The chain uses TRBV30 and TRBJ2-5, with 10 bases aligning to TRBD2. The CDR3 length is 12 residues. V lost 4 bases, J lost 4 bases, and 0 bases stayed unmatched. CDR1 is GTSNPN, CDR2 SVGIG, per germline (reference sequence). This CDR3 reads CAWTSGRETQYF. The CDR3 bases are TGTGCCTGGACTAGCGGGAGAGAGACCCAGTACTTC. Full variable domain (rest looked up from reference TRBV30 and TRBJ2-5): SQTIHQWPATLVQPVGSPLSLECTVEGTSNPNLYWYRQAAGRGLQLLFYSVGIGQISSEVPQNLSASRPQDRQFILSSKKLLLSDSGFYLCAWTSGRETQYFGPGTRLLVL.

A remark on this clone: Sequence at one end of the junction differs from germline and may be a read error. CDR3 nucleotides: TGTGCCAGCAGCTCGACAGGGTTCACTCAAGCTTTCTTT. It yields the protein CASSSTGFTQAFF. This chain uses TRBV7-3 with TRBJ1-1, with 7 positions matching TRBD1. CDR1 is SGHTA and CDR2 is FQGTGA in the germline V gene. The length of the CDR3 is 13 residues.

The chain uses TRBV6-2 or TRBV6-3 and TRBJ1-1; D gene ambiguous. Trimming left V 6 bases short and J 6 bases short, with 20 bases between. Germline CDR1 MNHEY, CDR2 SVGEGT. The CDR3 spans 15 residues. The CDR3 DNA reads TGTGCCAGCAGACCTCACCAATCGGGCAACTCTGAAGCTTTCTTT. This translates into CASRPHQSGNSEAFF.

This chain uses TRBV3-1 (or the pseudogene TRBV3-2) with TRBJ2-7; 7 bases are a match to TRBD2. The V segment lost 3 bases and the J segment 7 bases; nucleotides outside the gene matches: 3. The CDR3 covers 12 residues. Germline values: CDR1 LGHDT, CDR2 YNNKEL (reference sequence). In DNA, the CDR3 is TGTGCCAGCAGCCAGAGGGAGGGAGAGCAGTACTTC. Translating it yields CASSQREGEQYF.

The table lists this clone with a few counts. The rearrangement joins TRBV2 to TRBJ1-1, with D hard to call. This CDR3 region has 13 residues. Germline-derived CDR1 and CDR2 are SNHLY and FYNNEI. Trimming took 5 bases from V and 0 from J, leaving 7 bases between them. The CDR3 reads CASSSDVNTEAFF. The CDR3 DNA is TGTGCCAGCAGTAGTGACGTGAACACTGAAGCTTTCTTT.

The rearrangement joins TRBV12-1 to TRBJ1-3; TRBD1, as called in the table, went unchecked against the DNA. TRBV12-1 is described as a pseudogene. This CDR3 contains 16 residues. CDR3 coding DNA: TGTGCCAGCAGCTCTCGACAGGACAAGGCTGGAAACACCATATATTTT. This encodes CASSSRQDKAGNTIYF.

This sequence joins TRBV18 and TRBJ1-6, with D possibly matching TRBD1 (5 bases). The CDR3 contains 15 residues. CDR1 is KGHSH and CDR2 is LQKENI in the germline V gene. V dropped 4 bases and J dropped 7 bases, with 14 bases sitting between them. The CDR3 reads CASSLLRGDNSPLHF. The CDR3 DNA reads TGTGCCAGCTCACTCTTGAGAGGGGACAATTCACCCCTCCACTTT.

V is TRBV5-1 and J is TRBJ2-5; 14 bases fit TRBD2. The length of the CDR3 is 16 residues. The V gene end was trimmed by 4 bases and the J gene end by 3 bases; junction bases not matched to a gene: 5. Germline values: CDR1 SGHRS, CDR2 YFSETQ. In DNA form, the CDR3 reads TGCGCCAGCAGCAGAGGGACTAGCGGGAGTGAAGAGACCCAGTACTTC. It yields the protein CASSRGTSGSEETQYF.

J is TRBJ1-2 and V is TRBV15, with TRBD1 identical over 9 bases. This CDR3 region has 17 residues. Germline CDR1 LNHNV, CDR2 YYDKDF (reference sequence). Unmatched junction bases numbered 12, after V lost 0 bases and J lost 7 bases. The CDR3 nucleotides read TGTGCCACCAGCAGAGATAGGCACAGGGGGCCGGGAAGTGGCTACACCTTC. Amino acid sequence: CATSRDRHRGPGSGYTF.

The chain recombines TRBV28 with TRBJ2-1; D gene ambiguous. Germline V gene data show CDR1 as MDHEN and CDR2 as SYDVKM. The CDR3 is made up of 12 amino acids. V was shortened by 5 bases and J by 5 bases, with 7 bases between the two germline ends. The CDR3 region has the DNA TGTGCCAGCAGTCCATGGAACAATGAGCAGTTCTTC. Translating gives CASSPWNNEQFF.

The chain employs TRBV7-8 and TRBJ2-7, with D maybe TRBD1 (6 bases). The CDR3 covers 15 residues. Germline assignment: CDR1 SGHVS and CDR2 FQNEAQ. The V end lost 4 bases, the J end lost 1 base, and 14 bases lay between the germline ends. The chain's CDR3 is CASSSARDRSYEQYF. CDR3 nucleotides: TGTGCCAGCAGCTCGGCACGAGACAGGTCCTACGAGCAGTACTTC.

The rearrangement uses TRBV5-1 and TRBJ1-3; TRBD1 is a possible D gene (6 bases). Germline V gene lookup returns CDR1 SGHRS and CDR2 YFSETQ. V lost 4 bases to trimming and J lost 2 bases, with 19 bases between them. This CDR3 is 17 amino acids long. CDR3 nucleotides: TGCGCCAGCAGCCCAGGCCGCCAGGGGCAGGCTGGAAACACCATATATTTT. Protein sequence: CASSPGRQGQAGNTIYF.

CDR3 amino acids: CASAQGPNYGYTF. CDR3 coding DNA: TGTGCCAGCGCACAGGGACCGAACTATGGCTACACCTTC. The chain employs TRBV6-5 and TRBJ1-2; maybe TRBD1 (6 bases). This CDR3 is 13 amino acids long. V gave up 8 bases and J gave up 2 bases, with 12 bases separating them. The germline gives CDR1 MNHEY, CDR2 SVGAGI.